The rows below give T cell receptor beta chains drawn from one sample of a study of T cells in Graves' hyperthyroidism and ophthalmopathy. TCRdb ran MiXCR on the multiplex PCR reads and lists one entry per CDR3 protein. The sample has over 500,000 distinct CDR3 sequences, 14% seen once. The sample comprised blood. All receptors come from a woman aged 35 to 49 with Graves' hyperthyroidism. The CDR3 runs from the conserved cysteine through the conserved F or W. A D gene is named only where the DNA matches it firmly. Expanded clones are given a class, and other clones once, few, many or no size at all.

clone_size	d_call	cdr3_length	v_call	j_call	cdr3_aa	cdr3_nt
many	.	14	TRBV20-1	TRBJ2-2	CSVRDLMNTGELFF	TGCAGTGTCCGGGACTTAATGAACACCGGGGAGCTGTTTTTT
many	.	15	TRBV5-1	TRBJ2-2	CASSLDLGGTGELFF	TGCGCCAGCAGCTTGGATCTGGGCGGCACCGGGGAGCTGTTTTTT
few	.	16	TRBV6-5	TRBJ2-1	CASSYSSAGHGNEQFF	TGTGCCAGCAGTTACTCCTCGGCAGGGCATGGCAATGAGCAGTTCTTC
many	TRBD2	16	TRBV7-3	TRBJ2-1	CASSLGEGIPYNEQFF	TGTGCCAGCAGCCTAGGGGAGGGAATCCCCTACAATGAGCAGTTCTTC
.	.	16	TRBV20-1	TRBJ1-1	CSARPSGRTMNTEAFF	TGCAGTGCTAGACCTTCCGGGAGAACCATGAACACTGAAGCTTTCTTT
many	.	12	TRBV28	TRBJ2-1	CASAKDNNEQFF	TGTGCCAGCGCGAAAGACAACAATGAGCAGTTCTTC
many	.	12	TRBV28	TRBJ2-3	CASSTRTGTQYF	TGTGCCAGCAGTACGCGAACCGGTACGCAGTATTTT
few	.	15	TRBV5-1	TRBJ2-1	CASSEDDGRVDEQFF	TGCGCCAGCAGCGAGGACGACGGTCGAGTGGATGAGCAGTTCTTC
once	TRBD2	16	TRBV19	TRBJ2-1	CASSVGLATTYNEQFF	TGTGCCAGTAGTGTTGGACTAGCGACGACATACAATGAGCAGTTCTTC
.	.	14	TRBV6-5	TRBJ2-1	CASRYTLQGNEQFF	TGTGCCAGCAGGTACACATTGCAGGGGAATGAGCAGTTCTTC
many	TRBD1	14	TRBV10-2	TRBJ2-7	CASSETGVPYEQYF	TGCGCCAGCAGTGAGACAGGGGTCCCCTACGAGCAGTACTTC
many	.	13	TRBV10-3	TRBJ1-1	CAASRDTNTEAFF	TGTGCCGCCTCCCGGGACACCAACACTGAAGCTTTCTTT
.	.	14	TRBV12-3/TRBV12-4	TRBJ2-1	CASSTGGWSNEQFF	TGTGCCAGCTCGACTGGGGGGTGGAGTAATGAGCAGTTCTTC
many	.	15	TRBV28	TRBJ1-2	CASLGGGGANYGYTF	TGTGCCAGCCTAGGGGGGGGCGGAGCTAACTATGGCTACACCTTC
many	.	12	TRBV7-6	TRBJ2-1	CASSLELNEQFF	TGTGCCAGCAGCTTAGAATTGAATGAGCAGTTCTTC
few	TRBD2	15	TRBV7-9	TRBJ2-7	CASSRLAGVFYEQYF	TGTGCCAGCAGCCGATTGGCGGGAGTGTTCTACGAGCAGTACTTC
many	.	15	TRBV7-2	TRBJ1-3	CASSSSGHSGNTIYF	TGTGCCAGCAGCTCCTCAGGGCACTCTGGAAACACCATATATTTT
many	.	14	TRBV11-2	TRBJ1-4	CASSSTVTNEKLFF	TGTGCCAGCAGCTCGACAGTTACTAATGAAAAACTGTTTTTT
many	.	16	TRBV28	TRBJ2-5	CASRPAGTTPGETQYF	TGTGCCAGCAGACCCGCCGGGACAACCCCAGGGGAGACCCAGTACTTC
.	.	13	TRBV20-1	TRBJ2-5	CSAKRTAQETQYF	TGCAGTGCTAAGCGGACCGCCCAAGAGACCCAGTACTTC
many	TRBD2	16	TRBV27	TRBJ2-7	CASRSFPGTSGYEQYF	TGTGCCAGCAGGAGCTTCCCTGGGACTAGCGGCTACGAGCAGTACTTC
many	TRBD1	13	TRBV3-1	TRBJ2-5	CASRQGTEETQYF	TGTGCCAGCAGGCAGGGGACAGAAGAGACCCAGTACTTC
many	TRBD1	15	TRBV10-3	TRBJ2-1	CAISESETGNNEQFF	TGTGCCATCAGTGAGTCCGAGACAGGGAACAATGAGCAGTTCTTC
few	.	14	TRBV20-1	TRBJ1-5	CSARTLGKNQPQHF	TGCAGTGCTAGGACTCTTGGGAAGAATCAGCCCCAGCATTTT
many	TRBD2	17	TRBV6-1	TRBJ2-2	CASSPGGSGRYTGELFF	TGTGCCAGCAGCCCTGGGGGTAGCGGGAGGTACACCGGGGAGCTGTTTTTT
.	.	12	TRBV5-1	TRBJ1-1	CASSPDGGSAFF	TGCGCCAGCAGCCCGGACGGGGGTTCGGCTTTCTTT
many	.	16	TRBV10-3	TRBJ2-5	CAISATVGGQEKTQYF	TGTGCCATCAGCGCCACGGTCGGAGGGCAGGAAAAGACCCAGTACTTC
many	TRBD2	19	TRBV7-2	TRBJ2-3	CASSLALLAGGLVADTQYF	TGTGCCAGCAGCTTAGCTCTACTAGCGGGAGGGCTGGTTGCAGATACGCAGTATTTT
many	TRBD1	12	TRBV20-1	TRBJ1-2	CSATDRVGGYTF	TGCAGTGCTACCGACAGGGTGGGCGGCTACACCTTC
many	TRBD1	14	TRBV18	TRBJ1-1	CASSISGTGGMGFF	TGTGCCAGCTCAATCAGTGGGACAGGGGGCATGGGTTTCTTT
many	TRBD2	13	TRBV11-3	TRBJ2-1	CASSVSGSDEQFF	TGTGCCAGCAGCGTTAGCGGGAGTGATGAGCAGTTCTTC
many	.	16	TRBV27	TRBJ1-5	CASSLIGQVRNQPQHF	TGTGCCAGCAGTTTAATCGGGCAGGTTAGGAATCAGCCCCAGCATTTT
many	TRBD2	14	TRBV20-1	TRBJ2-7	CSATRLAGGGEQYF	TGCAGTGCTACTAGACTAGCGGGAGGGGGGGAGCAGTACTTC
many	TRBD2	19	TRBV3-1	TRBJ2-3	CASSQRTSGRDRSTDTQYF	TGTGCCAGCAGCCAGAGAACTAGCGGGAGGGACCGCAGCACAGATACGCAGTATTTT